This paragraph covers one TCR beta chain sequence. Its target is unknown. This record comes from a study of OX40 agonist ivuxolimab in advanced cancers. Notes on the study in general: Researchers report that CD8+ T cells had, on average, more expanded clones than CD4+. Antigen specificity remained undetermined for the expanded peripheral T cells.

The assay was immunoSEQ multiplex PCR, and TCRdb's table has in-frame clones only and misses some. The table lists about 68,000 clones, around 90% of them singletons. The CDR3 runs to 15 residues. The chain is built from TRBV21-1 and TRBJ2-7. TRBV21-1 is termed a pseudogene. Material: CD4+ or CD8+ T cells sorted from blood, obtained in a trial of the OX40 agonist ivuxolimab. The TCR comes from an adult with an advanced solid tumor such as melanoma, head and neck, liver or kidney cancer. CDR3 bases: TGTGCCAGCAGCAAGAGACCTTTTACTTTACGGGAGCAGTACTTC. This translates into CASSKRPFTLREQYF.